The 32 T cell receptor beta chains listed next were all sequenced from one sample in a study of a mutant IDH1 vaccine in newly diagnosed glioma. Data came from immunoSEQ multiplex PCR; TCRdb stores just in-frame clones and leaves some out. The sample records roughly 130,000 clones, about 82% being singletons. These receptors have no identified antigens. The sample's time point: week 11, during vaccination. Each vaccine dose was 300 ug of mutant IDH1 20-mer peptide, with topical imiquimod. Sequenced here: PBMCs, sampled from a glioma patient whose treatment included an IDH1 peptide vaccine. The receptor source for this set is a man aged 35 to 55 with glioma.

This chain uses TRBV5-5 with TRBJ2-3; D gene ambiguous. The germline gives CDR1 SGHKS, CDR2 YYEKEE (reference sequence). V was clipped by 0 bases and J by 5 bases, with 13 bases between them. The CDR3 loop spans 15 amino acids. This chain's CDR3 is CASSLVPLSGDTQYF. CDR3 sequence (DNA): TGTGCCAGCAGCTTGGTACCGCTCTCGGGAGATACGCAGTATTTT.

The chain employs TRBV11-2 and TRBJ2-7; 9 bases are a match to TRBD2. The CDR3 runs to 14 residues. Germline CDR1 SGHAT, CDR2 FQNNGV. J lost 4 bases, V lost 5 bases, and 6 bases had no gene match. The CDR3 here is CASSRSGSLYEQYF. For the CDR3, the DNA is TGTGCCAGCAGCCGTAGCGGGAGTTTATACGAGCAGTACTTC.

This sequence joins TRBV7-8 and TRBJ1-1; D is ambiguous. Germline CDR1 SGHVS, CDR2 FQNEAQ. The CDR3 length is 13 residues. With 5 bases removed from V and 5 bases from J, the gap between germline ends came to 12 bases. CDR3 bases: TGTGCCAGCAGCCCTGGCCTTGGAACTGAAGCTTTCTTT. Its protein product is CASSPGLGTEAFF.

This rearrangement joins TRBV4-2 to TRBJ2-1; D is unresolved. Trimming shortened V by 7 bases and J by 1 base, and 20 bases separated the two germline ends. The germline gives CDR1 LGHNA, CDR2 YNFKEQ. The CDR3 runs to 17 residues. The CDR3 here is CASTPELSSPSYNEQFF. The CDR3 nucleotides read TGTGCCAGCACCCCGGAACTTAGCTCCCCTTCCTACAATGAGCAGTTCTTC.

This chain uses TRBV18 with TRBJ2-5, with 8 bases aligning to TRBD1. Germline CDR1 and CDR2: KGHSH and LQKENI. This CDR3 is built from 14 residues. V shed 5 bases, J shed 3 bases, and the junction held 5 bases outside the gene matches. CDR3 DNA sequence: TGTGCCAGCTCAAGAACAGGGGGGAAAGAGACCCAGTACTTC. Translated, it gives CASSRTGGKETQYF.

This sequence joins TRBV7-2 and TRBJ1-5, with TRBD1 matching 7 bases. Germline V gives CDR1 SGHTA, CDR2 FQGNSA. The CDR3 spans 13 residues. The J segment lost 7 bases and the V segment lost 3 bases, leaving 3 bases of the junction unmatched. The CDR3 spells CASSFRGGQPQHF. DNA of the CDR3: TGTGCCAGCAGCTTTAGAGGGGGCCAGCCCCAGCATTTT. The full variable domain, completed using reference TRBV7-2 and TRBJ1-5, is GAGVSQSPSNKVTEKGKDVELRCDPISGHTALYWYRQSLGQGLEFLIYFQGNSAPDKSGLPSDRFSAERTGGSVSTLTIQRTQQEDSAVYLCASSFRGGQPQHFGDGTRLSIL.

The gene calls are TRBV7-9 and TRBJ1-2; D is perhaps TRBD1 (5 bases). The CDR3 contains 15 residues. V lost 5 bases and J lost 5, with 18 bases in between. Germline V gene lookup returns CDR1 SEHNR and CDR2 FQNEAQ (reference sequence). CDR3 region: CASSAAGEGAYGYTF. For the CDR3, the DNA is TGTGCCAGCAGCGCCGCAGGAGAAGGGGCTTATGGCTACACCTTC.

This clone was counted once. The gene calls are TRBV27 and TRBJ2-7; D gene ambiguous. This CDR3 is built from 14 residues. Germline V lookup: CDR1 MNHEY, CDR2 SMNVEV (reference sequence). Trimming pared 6 bases from V and 3 bases from J, leaving 15 bases between. The CDR3 reads CASSPLNIYYEQYF. The CDR3 DNA is TGTGCCAGCAGCCCCCTTAACATATACTACGAGCAGTACTTC.

A few counts support this clone. The chain links TRBV6-4 to TRBJ2-5; D is unclear. This CDR3 has 14 amino acids. Germline CDR1 MRHNA, CDR2 SNTAGT. V was pared by 4 bases and J by 1 base, with 10 bases between. CDR3 sequence (DNA): TGTGCCAGCAGTGTAGAGGCGTTCCAAGAGACCCAGTACTTC. Amino acids: CASSVEAFQETQYF.

V gene TRBV11-2 combines with J gene TRBJ1-4; D gene unclear. The V and J ends lost 1 base and 0 bases respectively, with 15 bases between them. The CDR3 spans 18 residues. Germline values: CDR1 SGHAT, CDR2 FQNNGV. Here the CDR3 reads CASSLGLARYSTNEKLFF. The CDR3 nucleotides read TGTGCCAGCAGCTTAGGATTGGCCCGATACTCAACTAATGAAAAACTGTTTTTT.

This chain connects TRBV29-1 to TRBJ2-7; D not resolved. Germline CDR1 is SQVTM and CDR2 is ANQGSEA. The CDR3 sequence is 12 residues long. With 7 bases removed from V and 10 bases from J, the gap between germline ends came to 20 bases. Here the CDR3 reads CSASVPPEGQYF. CDR3 coding DNA: TGCAGCGCTTCCGTCCCACCCGAAGGCCAGTACTTC.

This rearrangement joins TRBV4-2 to TRBJ2-3; TRBD2 is a possible D gene (5 bases). The germline CDR1 and CDR2 sequences are LGHNA and YNFKEQ. This CDR3 has 15 residues. With 1 base removed from V and 2 bases from J, the gap between germline ends came to 10 bases. The CDR3 DNA follows: TGTGCCAGCAGCCAAGGGGCCCGGGACACAGATACGCAGTATTTT. It codes for CASSQGARDTDTQYF.

Only a few counts were recorded for this clone. The chain is built from TRBV15 and TRBJ2-7; D is undetermined. CDR3 length equals 14 residues. The ends were cut back, 3 bases at V and 4 bases at J, with 13 bases in the middle. CDR1 LNHNV and CDR2 YYDKDF come from the germline V gene (reference sequence). DNA of the CDR3: TGTGCCACCAGCAGGGAATCGGGTCTTTACGAGCAGTACTTC. The encoded protein is CATSRESGLYEQYF.

This clone showed up just once. This rearrangement joins TRBV30 to TRBJ1-6; D unresolved. Trimming left V 0 bases short and J 8 bases short, with 5 bases between. The CDR3 runs to 12 residues. Germline V lookup: CDR1 GTSNPN, CDR2 SVGIG (reference sequence). DNA of the CDR3: TGTGCCTGGAGTGTACGGTATTCACCCCTCCACTTT. Translation gives CAWSVRYSPLHF.

The rearrangement links TRBV5-1 to TRBJ1-1; no clear D gene. Trimming stripped 4 bases from V and 3 bases from J, with 13 bases between. CDR3 size: 14 residues. CDR1 and CDR2 from the germline V gene are SGHRS and YFSETQ. The CDR3 reads CASSPISSDTEAFF. CDR3 nucleotide sequence: TGCGCCAGCAGCCCCATTTCGTCGGACACTGAAGCTTTCTTT. The variable domain in full, with the rest retrieved from reference TRBV5-1 and TRBJ1-1, is KAGVTQTPRYLIKTRGQQVTLSCSPISGHRSVSWYQQTPGQGLQFLFEYFSETQRNKGNFPGRFSGRQFSNSRSEMNVSTLELGDSALYLCASSPISSDTEAFFGQGTRLTVV.

CDR3 in DNA: TGTGCCAGCAGCTTAGGACTAGCGGGGGGGCAACGTGCATTAGATACGCAGTATTTT. Its translation is CASSLGLAGGQRALDTQYF. The chain couples TRBV7-2 to TRBJ2-3, with 14 bases that match TRBD2. The germline V gene has CDR1 SGHTA and CDR2 FQGNSA. This CDR3 has 19 amino acids. V dropped 1 base and J dropped 5; count of bases not matched to a gene: 11.

This clone was counted once. The chain recombines TRBV9 with TRBJ1-6; maybe TRBD1 (5 bases). This CDR3 contains 14 residues. Germline V gives CDR1 SGDLS, CDR2 YYNGEE. V dropped 0 bases and J dropped 10 bases, with 11 bases sitting between them. CDR3 sequence reads: CASSVAQPGSPLHF. The CDR3 DNA sequence: TGTGCCAGCAGCGTAGCCCAGCCAGGGTCACCCCTCCACTTT.

The chain has TRBV5-6 and TRBJ1-4; D might be TRBD1 (5 bases). Germline CDR1 is SGHDT and CDR2 is YYEEEE. This CDR3 region has 15 residues. Trimming shortened V by 2 bases and J by 8 bases, and 16 bases separated the two germline ends. The CDR3 sequence is CASSLLQAQGEKLFF. In DNA form, the CDR3 reads TGTGCCAGCAGCTTATTACAGGCCCAAGGCGAAAAACTGTTTTTT.

The V call is TRBV6-6, the J call TRBJ2-7, with D maybe TRBD2 (5 bases). Germline CDR1 and CDR2: MNHNY and SVGAGI (reference sequence). V was cut by 6 bases and J by 6 bases, with 12 bases left in between. The CDR3 totals 12 residues. The CDR3 reads CASSATTVEQYF. The CDR3 coding sequence is TGTGCCAGCAGCGCGACTACGGTCGAGCAGTACTTC.

J is TRBJ2-1 and V is TRBV9, with D perhaps given as TRBD1 or TRBD2 (5 bases each). The germline V and J ends were trimmed by 0 bases and 7 bases, with 14 bases remaining between them. The germline CDR1 and CDR2 sequences are SGDLS and YYNGEE. CDR3 length: 15 residues. The CDR3 loop reads CASSVDGAQGNEQFF. In nucleotides, the CDR3 is TGTGCCAGCAGCGTAGACGGGGCCCAGGGAAATGAGCAGTTCTTC.

The chain couples TRBV6-5 to TRBJ1-3, with a tentative D call TRBD1 (6 bases). This CDR3 has 16 residues. V lost 2 bases, J lost 4 bases, and 15 bases lay in between. The germline CDR1 and CDR2 sequences are MNHEY and SVGAGI. The CDR3: CASSYTFPGAGNTIYF. DNA of the CDR3: TGTGCCAGCAGTTACACGTTTCCAGGGGCAGGAAACACCATATATTTT.

The chain employs TRBV29-1 and TRBJ2-5, with 9 bases lining up with TRBD2. The CDR3 has 15 residues. In germline, CDR1 is SQVTM, CDR2 ANQGSEA. Trimming took 5 bases from V and 2 from J; bases not matched to a gene: 9. The CDR3 loop is CSVTPGLATQETQYF. The CDR3 coding sequence is TGCAGCGTTACCCCAGGACTAGCGACTCAAGAGACCCAGTACTTC.

The rearrangement uses TRBV2 and TRBJ1-1; D not resolved. From germline, CDR1 is SNHLY and CDR2 FYNNEI. Trimming stripped 6 bases from V and 1 base from J, with 21 bases between. CDR3 length: 17 amino acids. The DNA of the CDR3 is TGTGCCAGCAGAACACCCAGGACGGGAAATTCGAACACTGAAGCTTTCTTT. This gives the protein CASRTPRTGNSNTEAFF.

The chain uses TRBV7-9 and TRBJ1-2; no definite D call. V was trimmed by 5 bases and J by 5 bases, leaving 18 bases between them. The V gene's germline CDR1 is SEHNR and CDR2 FQNEAQ (reference sequence). This CDR3 comprises 15 residues. The DNA for the CDR3 is TGTGCCAGCAGCCCCTGGACTGCCGGAGGGTATGGCTACACCTTC. This translates into CASSPWTAGGYGYTF.

The chain combines TRBV19 with TRBJ1-1; D gene uncertain. Trimming cost V 6 bases and J 0 bases, with 11 bases left between them. The V gene's germline CDR1 is LNHDA and CDR2 SQIVND (reference sequence). This CDR3 is 14 amino acids long. CDR3 sequence: CASRSPTMNTEAFF. The CDR3 nucleotides are TGTGCCAGTAGATCCCCGACGATGAACACTGAAGCTTTCTTT.

This clone was seen just once. CDR3 protein: CASMRNYYTGELFF. CDR3 bases: TGTGCCAGTATGAGGAACTATTACACCGGGGAGCTGTTTTTT. The J gene is TRBJ2-2, the V gene TRBV19; the D is unclear. The length of the CDR3 is 14 residues. The germline V gene encodes CDR1 LNHDA and CDR2 SQIVND (reference sequence). V was pared by 7 bases and J by 3 bases, with 12 bases between. Looking up the rest from reference TRBV19 and TRBJ2-2 gives the full variable domain: DGGITQSPKYLFRKEGQNVTLSCEQNLNHDAMYWYRQDPGQGLRLIYYSQIVNDFQKGDIAEGYSVSREKKESFPLTVTSAQKNPTAFYLCASMRNYYTGELFFGEGSRLTVL.

This clone was found once. The chain has TRBV10-3 and TRBJ1-6; 7 positions match TRBD1. Per germline, CDR1 ENHRY and CDR2 SYGVKD. This CDR3 has 13 residues. The V segment lost 6 bases and the J segment 7 bases; nucleotides outside the gene matches: 3. Here the CDR3 reads CAIRRDRNSPLHF. The DNA of the CDR3 is TGTGCCATCAGGAGGGACAGAAATTCACCCCTCCACTTT.

As to this clone: At the DNA level, this CDR3 is encoded by other sequences in the same sample as well. The V call is TRBV5-1, the J call TRBJ2-3, with a weak D call TRBD1 (5 bases). The V gene's germline CDR1 is SGHRS and CDR2 YFSETQ. The CDR3 length is 13 residues. V shed 2 bases and J shed 3 bases, with 7 bases lying between them. This CDR3 reads CASSLKGTDTQYF. Written as DNA, the CDR3 is TGCGCCAGCAGCTTAAAGGGGACAGATACGCAGTATTTT.

V usage is TRBV6-5 and J usage is TRBJ2-1, with unresolved D. Germline V gene data show CDR1 as MNHEY and CDR2 as SVGAGI. V lost 2 bases and J lost 0, with 8 bases in between. The CDR3 has 15 amino acids. The CDR3 loop reads CASSYRLSSYNEQFF. The CDR3 DNA is TGTGCCAGCAGTTACAGGCTGAGCTCCTACAATGAGCAGTTCTTC.

CDR3 in amino acids: CASRLDRFYGYTF. The CDR3 DNA sequence: TGTGCCAGCAGGCTGGACAGATTCTATGGCTACACCTTC. The chain combines TRBV6-1 with TRBJ1-2, with D perhaps TRBD1 (6 bases). The CDR3 has 13 residues. The germline CDR1 and CDR2 sequences are MNHNS and SASEGT. Between the trimmed V and J ends, which lost 6 bases and 4 bases, there was a span of 12 bases.

This clone has more than one count but fewer than ten. V usage is TRBV7-2 and J usage is TRBJ2-2; 8 nucleotides line up with TRBD2. Germline assignment: CDR1 SGHTA and CDR2 FQGNSA. V shed 1 base and J 4 bases; nucleotides not matched to a gene: 2. The CDR3 runs 15 residues. The CDR3 DNA follows: TGTGCCAGCAGCTTAGTGGCGGGAGGCACCGGGGAGCTGTTTTTT. Its translation is CASSLVAGGTGELFF.

The V and J genes are TRBV2 and TRBJ1-2; possible D gene TRBD1, 5 bases. The ends were cut back, 10 bases at V and 3 bases at J, with 21 bases in the middle. Per the germline V gene, CDR1 is SNHLY and CDR2 is FYNNEI. There are 15 residues in the CDR3. For the CDR3, the DNA is TGTGCCATGGGGGTGGGAAGGAAAGGGTACTATGGCTACACCTTC. Its translation: CAMGVGRKGYYGYTF.